The entry below gives a single T cell receptor beta chain sequence along with its context. Its antigen is not known. The authors made TCR cDNA by 5'RACE template switching, adding a universal primer site and UMIs. Each CDR3 protein is one row after TCRdb ran MiXCR on the 5' RACE reads. The sample consists of about 500,000 distinct CDR3 sequences, roughly 17% of them appearing once. This entry belongs to a study of T cells after yellow fever vaccination. Study as a whole: With SMART-Seq v4 Ultra Low Input, the fractions containing low cell numbers were prepared. Study outcomes and limitations: Reappearing after the booster were most of the clones from primary vaccination (about 96% CD4, approximately 88% CD8).

Germline trimming cut 6 bases from V and 0 bases from J; bases unmatched to any gene: 5. Germline V CDR1 and CDR2: MNHNS, SASEGT. The CDR3 extends over 15 amino acids. This sample comprised PBMCs, obtained less than 6 days after the first yellow fever vaccination. This rearrangement joins TRBV6-1 to TRBJ2-3; TRBD2 agrees at 8 bases. The TCR originated in a man aged 18 to 29 who received the YFV17D yellow fever vaccine. The CDR3 DNA sequence: TGTGCCAGCAGGAAAGCGGGGGCCAGCACAGATACGCAGTATTTT. Its protein product is CASRKAGASTDTQYF.